This passage covers 23 T cell receptor beta chains from one sample sequenced in a study of Graves' ophthalmopathy and Graves' hyperthyroidism. Amplification targeted the TCR beta CDR3 regions, with RNA transcripts as the source material. HTBI primers primed a first-round RT-PCR, and a second-round multiplex PCR followed. MiXCR, applied by TCRdb to the multiplex PCR reads, yields one record per CDR3 protein. The sample lists approximately 700,000 distinct CDR3 sequences, about 41% occurring once. The specimen sequenced was peripheral blood. The source is an adult man with Graves' ophthalmopathy.

The chain uses TRBV2 and TRBJ1-1; TRBD1 aligns across 10 bases. The germline V gene encodes CDR1 SNHLY and CDR2 FYNNEI. CDR3 length equals 16 residues. V lost 7 bases to trimming and J lost 3 bases; unmatched junction nucleotides: 11. The CDR3 region is CASTLRDRGFDTEAFF. The CDR3 DNA reads as TGTGCCAGCACTCTGCGGGACAGGGGATTTGACACTGAAGCTTTCTTT.

This chain's CDR3 is CASTQRETYTGELFF. CDR3 bases: TGTGCCAGCACCCAGCGGGAGACCTACACCGGGGAGCTGTTTTTT. The chain is built from TRBV7-8 and TRBJ2-2, with 8 bases identical to TRBD2. V shed 7 bases, J shed 3 bases, and the junction held 7 bases outside the gene matches. CDR1 SGHVS and CDR2 FQNEAQ come from the germline V gene. The CDR3 runs to 15 residues.

This clonotype was seen only once. The chain carries TRBV15 and TRBJ2-6, with D possibly being TRBD1 (6 bases). Germline values: CDR1 LNHNV, CDR2 YYDKDF (reference sequence). The CDR3 loop spans 16 amino acids. V was shortened by 5 bases and J by 4 bases, with 15 bases between the two germline ends. CDR3 protein: CATSPLLGQGANVLTF. As DNA, the CDR3 is TGTGCCACCAGCCCCCTCCTCGGACAGGGGGCCAACGTCCTGACTTTC. Combining the CDR3 with reference TRBV15 and TRBJ2-6 gives the whole variable domain DAMVIQNPRYQVTQFGKPVTLSCSQTLNHNVMYWYQQKSSQAPKLLFHYYDKDFNNEADTPDNFQSRRPNTSFCFLDIRSPGLGDTAMYLCATSPLLGQGANVLTFGAGSRLTVL.

This clonotype was observed at least ten times. The chain uses TRBV7-8 and TRBJ2-2; 7 bases fit TRBD1. CDR1 and CDR2 (germline): SGHVS, FQNEAQ. This CDR3 has 19 residues. The junction had 14 bases not matched to a gene; V was cut back by 4 bases and J by 0 bases. CDR3 DNA sequence: TGTGCCAGCAGCTCGCGAGGCAGGGACAGAGCTGCGAACACCGGGGAGCTGTTTTTT. It yields the protein CASSSRGRDRAANTGELFF.

At least ten counts were recorded for this clonotype. The chain has TRBV20-1 and TRBJ2-5, with D tentatively TRBD1 (6 bases). Germline lookup yields CDR1 DFQATT and CDR2 SNEGSKA (reference sequence). V was cut by 4 bases and J by 3 bases, with 15 bases left in between. The CDR3 has 14 amino acids. The CDR3 DNA reads as TGCAGTGCTATAAGGCCAGGGGTTGAAGAGACCCAGTACTTC. Translated, it gives CSAIRPGVEETQYF.

The chain employs TRBV7-3 and TRBJ2-2; TRBD2 matches at 7 bases. The length of the CDR3 is 15 residues. J was trimmed by 6 bases and V by 5 bases; bases with no gene match: 9. Germline assignment: CDR1 SGHTA and CDR2 FQGTGA. CDR3 in amino acids: CASSTRATSPGELFF. The CDR3 nucleotides are TGTGCCAGCAGCACACGTGCGACTAGCCCCGGGGAGCTGTTTTTT.

This clonotype has a count of ten or more. The chain is built from TRBV19 and TRBJ2-5; 13 bases line up with TRBD2. With V trimmed by 4 bases and J by 0 bases, 2 bases remained unmatched. Looked up from germline, CDR1 is LNHDA and CDR2 is SQIVND (reference sequence). The CDR3 is 16 amino acids. CDR3 sequence (DNA): TGTGCCAGTAGTACCACTAGCGGGAGGGACCAAGAGACCCAGTACTTC. Its protein is CASSTTSGRDQETQYF.

This clonotype was detected ten times or more. The V call is TRBV7-9, the J call TRBJ1-3; TRBD1 matches at 8 bases. Germline V gene lookup returns CDR1 SEHNR and CDR2 FQNEAQ (reference sequence). The CDR3 spans 13 residues. The V gene end was trimmed by 5 bases and the J gene end by 10 bases; junction bases not matched to a gene: 7. CDR3 coding DNA: TGTGCCAGCAGCCCCCGGACAGGGAAGACCATATATTTT. Translating gives CASSPRTGKTIYF.

A word on this clonotype: This sequence may be a read error, since a much larger clone differs from it by one base. The V call is TRBV25-1, the J call TRBJ1-4, with TRBD1 identical over 8 bases. The CDR3 length is 13 residues. CDR1 is MGHDK, CDR2 SYGVNS, per germline. CDR3 sequence: CASSPGGNEKLVF. The CDR3 DNA reads as TGTGCCAGCAGCCCAGGGGGCAATGAAAAACTGGTTTTT. Supplemented by reference TRBV25-1 and TRBJ1-4, the full variable domain reads EADIYQTPRYLVIGTGKKITLECSQTMGHDKMYWYQQDPGMELHLIHYSYGVNSTEKGDLSSESTVSRIRTEHFPLTLESARPSHTSQYLCASSPGGNEKLVFGSGTQLSVL.

This chain links TRBV11-2 with TRBJ1-5; D might be TRBD1 (6 bases). V lost 4 bases and J lost 2, with 12 bases in between. Per the germline V gene, CDR1 is SGHAT and CDR2 is FQNNGV. The CDR3 length is 15 residues. The CDR3 DNA reads as TGTGCCAGCAGCTATGGACCAGGGGGCAATCAGCCCCAGCATTTT. Translated: CASSYGPGGNQPQHF.

This clonotype has only a few counts. An end of the junction does not agree with germline; a read error may underlie this. The chain has TRBV24-1 and TRBJ1-3, with D hard to call. CDR3 size: 15 residues. Germline V CDR1 and CDR2: KGHDR, SFDVKD. The DNA of the CDR3 is TGTGCCAGCAGTTTAAGCCAACCAACTGGAAACACCATATATTTT. Its translation is CASSLSQPTGNTIYF.

This clonotype has ten or more counts. V is TRBV2 and J is TRBJ1-5; D is ambiguous. CDR3 length equals 15 residues. V was cut by 2 bases and J by 3 bases, with 11 bases left in between. The germline V gene encodes CDR1 SNHLY and CDR2 FYNNEI. The CDR3 loop reads CASSEFAGINQPQHF. The CDR3 DNA is TGTGCCAGCAGTGAATTTGCCGGCATCAATCAGCCCCAGCATTTT.

This clonotype was observed many times. This sequence joins TRBV20-1 and TRBJ1-1; no clear D gene. The V end was cut by 7 bases, the J end by 1 base, with 4 bases between. The germline V gene has CDR1 DFQATT and CDR2 SNEGSKA (reference sequence). There are 10 residues in the CDR3. This chain's CDR3 is CSERNTEAFF. CDR3 in DNA: TGCAGTGAACGGAACACTGAAGCTTTCTTT.

This clonotype was picked up many times. The chain uses TRBV7-3 and TRBJ1-1; no firm D call. CDR1 is SGHTA, CDR2 FQGTGA, per germline. V gave up 5 bases and J gave up 1 base, with 8 bases separating them. CDR3 length equals 13 residues. CDR3 region: CASSHYKNTEAFF. CDR3 sequence (DNA): TGTGCCAGCAGCCACTATAAGAACACTGAAGCTTTCTTT.

Of note for this clonotype: A much larger clone differs by one base, so this may be a read error. J is TRBJ2-5 and V is TRBV5-1; 7 bases map to TRBD2. The CDR3 length is 13 residues. Germline V gives CDR1 SGHRS, CDR2 YFSETQ. Trimming at V came to 0 bases and at J to 9 bases, leaving 5 bases not matched to a gene. The CDR3 sequence: CASSLAPREAQYF. CDR3 sequence (DNA): TGCGCCAGCAGCTTGGCTCCACGGGAGGCCCAGTACTTC.

The chain is built from TRBV5-5 and TRBJ1-1; D gene unclear. The germline V gene encodes CDR1 SGHKS and CDR2 YYEKEE (reference sequence). The CDR3 consists of 16 residues. Trimming removed 2 bases from V and 1 base from J, with 15 bases in between. CDR3 bases: TGTGCCAGCAGCTTTCACCCCGCCTCCCGGAACACTGAAGCTTTCTTT. Amino acid sequence: CASSFHPASRNTEAFF.

The rearrangement joins TRBV9 to TRBJ1-5; the D is unclear. V lost 5 bases to trimming and J lost 9 bases, with 15 bases between them. This CDR3 comprises 13 residues. Per the germline V gene, CDR1 is SGDLS and CDR2 is YYNGEE. This CDR3 reads CASSDSEGRPQHF. In nucleotides, the CDR3 is TGTGCCAGCAGTGACTCAGAGGGTCGGCCCCAGCATTTT.

Concerning this clonotype: No conserved phenylalanine or tryptophan ends this CDR3, so it is likely a read error. Because the CDR3's place on the DNA is in doubt, the DNA is left out and the CDR3 is given as listed by TCRdb. V is TRBV10-3 and J is TRBJ2-6. Both ends counted, the CDR3 spans 8 residues. Germline assignment: CDR1 ENHRY and CDR2 SYGVKD. The CDR3 sequence: CAISESTS.

The count of this clonotype is one. The chain joins TRBV15 to TRBJ2-7; TRBD1 matches at 10 bases. V trimming: 5 bases; J trimming: 5 bases; junction bases outside the gene matches: 9. Germline lookup yields CDR1 LNHNV and CDR2 YYDKDF (reference sequence). The CDR3 spans 15 residues. The CDR3 DNA follows: TGTGCCACCAGCGTCGCCGGGACAGGGGACCACGAGCAGTACTTC. Amino acids: CATSVAGTGDHEQYF. Full variable domain (missing parts from reference TRBV15 and TRBJ2-7): DAMVIQNPRYQVTQFGKPVTLSCSQTLNHNVMYWYQQKSSQAPKLLFHYYDKDFNNEADTPDNFQSRRPNTSFCFLDIRSPGLGDTAMYLCATSVAGTGDHEQYFGPGTRLTVT.

The table lists this clonotype with a few counts. This chain links TRBV9 with TRBJ2-7; D is uncertain. The CDR3 totals 13 residues. CDR1 is SGDLS and CDR2 is YYNGEE in the germline V gene. The V end was cut by 4 bases, the J end by 9 bases, with 17 bases between. The CDR3 DNA reads TGTGCCAGCAGCCAAGAAAGGAGTCCCCGGCAGTACTTC. It is translated as CASSQERSPRQYF. Combining the CDR3 with reference TRBV9 and TRBJ2-7 gives the whole variable domain DSGVTQTPKHLITATGQRVTLRCSPRSGDLSVYWYQQSLDQGLQFLIQYYNGEERAKGNILERFSAQQFPDLHSELNLSSLELGDSALYFCASSQERSPRQYFGPGTRLTVT.

The sample holds a few counts of this clonotype. The CDR3 reads CASRGGTGGAGNYGYTF. Written as DNA, the CDR3 is TGTGCCAGCAGGGGAGGGACAGGGGGCGCCGGTAACTATGGCTACACCTTC. The chain joins TRBV2 to TRBJ1-2; 12 nucleotides line up with TRBD1. CDR3 length equals 17 residues. V was clipped by 6 bases and J by 1 base; unmatched bases: 9. The V gene's germline CDR1 is SNHLY and CDR2 FYNNEI.

This clonotype came up once. The gene calls are TRBV29-1 and TRBJ2-3; possibly TRBD1 for D (6 bases). CDR1 is SQVTM, CDR2 ANQGSEA, per germline. CDR3 size: 14 residues. Trimming shortened V by 7 bases and J by 4 bases, and 18 bases separated the two germline ends. CDR3 sequence (DNA): TGCAGCGCTAGGGGACACACTACCGCAGATACGCAGTATTTT. Translation gives CSARGHTTADTQYF.

V usage is TRBV13 and J usage is TRBJ1-1, with D uncertain. Deletions cut 8 bases from V and 0 bases from J, with 19 bases between. This CDR3 contains 16 residues. Germline loops: CDR1 PRHDT, CDR2 FYEKMQ (reference sequence). The CDR3 DNA follows: TGTGCCAGCCAAGGTGGCGGAGATAAGATGAACACTGAAGCTTTCTTT. It codes for CASQGGGDKMNTEAFF. The full variable domain, its missing parts supplied by reference TRBV13 and TRBJ1-1, is AAGVIQSPRHLIKEKRETATLKCYPIPRHDTVYWYQQGPGQDPQFLISFYEKMQSDKGSIPDRFSAQQFSDYHSELNMSSLELGDSALYFCASQGGGDKMNTEAFFGQGTRLTVV.